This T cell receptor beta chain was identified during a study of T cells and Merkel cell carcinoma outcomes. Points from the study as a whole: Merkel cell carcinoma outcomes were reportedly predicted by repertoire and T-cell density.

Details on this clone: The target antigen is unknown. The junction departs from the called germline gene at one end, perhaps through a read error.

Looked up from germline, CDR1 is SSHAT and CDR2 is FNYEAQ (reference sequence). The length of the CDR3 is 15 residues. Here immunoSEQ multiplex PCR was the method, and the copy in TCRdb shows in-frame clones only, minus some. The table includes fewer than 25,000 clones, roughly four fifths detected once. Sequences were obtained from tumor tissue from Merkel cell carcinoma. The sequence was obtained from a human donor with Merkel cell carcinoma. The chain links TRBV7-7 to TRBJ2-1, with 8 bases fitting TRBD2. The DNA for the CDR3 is TGTGCTAGCAGCTCAGCGGGAGCGCCTTCCAATGAGCAGTTCTTC. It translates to CASSSAGAPSNEQFF.